These 24 T cell receptor beta chains were all obtained from the same sample, sequenced in a study of T-cell memory formation after mild COVID-19. TCRdb fed the 5' RACE reads into MiXCR, producing one record per CDR3 protein. The table shows roughly 620,000 distinct CDR3 sequences, with under 20% occurring only once. Sequenced input: PBMCs or a T cell subset sorted from them (not recorded which). These receptors were taken from an adult woman who had mild COVID-19 (a few samples of this study predate the infection). Cell type and time point are not known.

The table lists this clonotype with a few counts. This chain links TRBV19 with TRBJ2-3, with unresolved D. The V and J ends lost 4 bases and 6 bases respectively, with 11 bases between them. This CDR3 is built from 13 residues. CDR1 is LNHDA, CDR2 SQIVND, per germline (reference sequence). CDR3 sequence: CASSSTEYDTQYF. CDR3 nucleotide sequence: TGTGCCAGTAGTAGCACGGAGTACGATACGCAGTATTTT.

This clonotype was seen ten or more times. The genes are TRBV5-1 and TRBJ2-7; 7 bases match TRBD1. Germline V CDR1 and CDR2: SGHRS, YFSETQ. V lost 4 bases and J lost 4; bases outside the gene matches: 2. The CDR3 sequence is 12 residues long. The CDR3 loop is CASSRDRYEQYF. The CDR3 nucleotides read TGCGCCAGCAGCCGGGACAGATACGAGCAGTACTTC. Together with reference TRBV5-1 and TRBJ2-7, the CDR3 gives the full variable domain: KAGVTQTPRYLIKTRGQQVTLSCSPISGHRSVSWYQQTPGQGLQFLFEYFSETQRNKGNFPGRFSGRQFSNSRSEMNVSTLELGDSALYLCASSRDRYEQYFGPGTRLTVT.

This chain uses TRBV7-9 with TRBJ1-2; no firm D call. Germline V gene sequence: CDR1 SEHNR, CDR2 FQNEAQ (reference sequence). Trimming pared 4 bases from V and 9 bases from J, leaving 15 bases between. The CDR3 spans 13 residues. The chain's CDR3 is CASSSSLSGRYTF. The CDR3 DNA reads TGTGCCAGCAGCTCTAGCCTCAGTGGTCGCTACACCTTC.

This rearrangement joins TRBV19 to TRBJ2-1; weak D call: TRBD2 (7 bases). Deletions cut 1 base from V and 2 bases from J, with 12 bases between. The CDR3 is 16 residues long. Germline assignment: CDR1 LNHDA and CDR2 SQIVND (reference sequence). In nucleotides, the CDR3 is TGTGCCAGTAGTATAGTTGGGGGGGCGGCCTACAATGAGCAGTTCTTC. Protein: CASSIVGGAAYNEQFF.

This chain joins TRBV5-4 and TRBJ2-1, with 8 nucleotides matching TRBD2. With V trimmed by 3 bases and J by 8 bases, 4 bases remained unmatched. Germline-derived CDR1 and CDR2 are SGHNT and YYREEE (reference sequence). CDR3 length: 13 residues. The CDR3 spells CASSSTSGDEQFF. The DNA for the CDR3 is TGTGCCAGCAGCTCTACTAGCGGCGATGAGCAGTTCTTC.

There are many counts of this clonotype. J is TRBJ2-5 and V is TRBV4-1; 12 bases are shared with TRBD2. The CDR3 sequence is 16 residues long. Germline V gene data show CDR1 as MGHRA and CDR2 as YSYEKL. V dropped 4 bases and J dropped 2; count of bases not matched to a gene: 5. The CDR3 spells CASSRSLAGGQETQYF. The CDR3 DNA reads as TGCGCCAGCAGCCGATCGCTAGCGGGGGGGCAAGAGACCCAGTACTTC.

This sequence joins TRBV2 and TRBJ2-7; 12 bases are shared with TRBD2. This CDR3 has 17 amino acids. Unmatched junction bases numbered 7, after V lost 2 bases and J lost 2 bases. In germline, CDR1 is SNHLY, CDR2 FYNNEI. The CDR3 here is CASSERGASGRAYEQYF. Here the CDR3 DNA reads TGTGCCAGCAGTGAAAGGGGTGCTAGCGGGAGGGCCTACGAGCAGTACTTC.

This clonotype was detected a few times. This chain connects TRBV10-3 to TRBJ1-3; D call uncertain. This CDR3 is built from 13 residues. CDR1 ENHRY and CDR2 SYGVKD come from the germline V gene. V was trimmed by 10 bases and J by 0 bases, leaving 10 bases between them. CDR3 protein: CATGPLSGNTIYF. CDR3 coding DNA: TGTGCCACAGGACCTCTCTCTGGAAACACCATATATTTT.

This clonotype was counted many times. The chain employs TRBV20-1 and TRBJ2-7; D is ambiguous. Trimming stripped 1 base from V and 0 bases from J, with 7 bases between. CDR3 length: 13 amino acids. Germline loops: CDR1 DFQATT, CDR2 SNEGSKA (reference sequence). CDR3 DNA: TGCAGTGCTAGAGCAACAGCCTCCTACGAGCAGTACTTC. This sequence encodes CSARATASYEQYF.

The chain links TRBV7-9 to TRBJ1-2, with D possibly being TRBD1 (5 bases). Trimming removed 3 bases from V and 6 bases from J, with 20 bases in between. This CDR3 has 16 residues. Germline assignment: CDR1 SEHNR and CDR2 FQNEAQ (reference sequence). CDR3 DNA: TGTGCCAGCAGCTTCCTAGCTTCGTCAGGGATCGATGGCTACACCTTC. Protein sequence: CASSFLASSGIDGYTF.

This clonotype occurred a few times. The V gene is TRBV5-6, the J gene TRBJ2-1, with 9 bases aligning to TRBD2. From germline, CDR1 is SGHDT and CDR2 YYEEEE. This CDR3 region has 13 residues. V lost 2 bases, J lost 15 bases, and 9 bases stayed unmatched. CDR3 DNA: TGTGCCAGCAGCTTTACTACTAGCGGGTCGCGGTTCTTC. Translated, it gives CASSFTTSGSRFF. The variable domain in full, completed from reference TRBV5-6 and TRBJ2-1, reads DAGVTQSPTHLIKTRGQQVTLRCSPKSGHDTVSWYQQALGQGPQFIFQYYEEEERQRGNFPDRFSGHQFPNYSSELNVNALLLGDSALYLCASSFTTSGSRFFGPGTRLTVL.

This clonotype was detected only a few times. The chain joins TRBV20-1 to TRBJ2-7, with TRBD1 identical over 10 bases. Germline lookup yields CDR1 DFQATT and CDR2 SNEGSKA (reference sequence). Germline trimming cut 4 bases from V and 5 bases from J; bases unmatched to any gene: 5. The CDR3 spans 13 residues. The CDR3 nucleotides read TGCAGTGCTAAATTGACAGGGGGCCACGAGCAGTACTTC. Its translation: CSAKLTGGHEQYF.

This clonotype appeared many times. V usage is TRBV30 and J usage is TRBJ2-3, with D tentatively TRBD1 (5 bases). The V gene's germline CDR1 is GTSNPN and CDR2 SVGIG (reference sequence). V dropped 1 base and J dropped 3 bases, with 11 bases sitting between them. This CDR3 spans 14 amino acids. CDR3 sequence reads: CAWSGWGRTDTQYF. CDR3 sequence (DNA): TGTGCCTGGAGTGGTTGGGGCAGGACAGATACGCAGTATTTT.

This clonotype was seen a few times. The rearrangement links TRBV18 to TRBJ2-3; D ambiguous. Germline V gene lookup returns CDR1 KGHSH and CDR2 LQKENI. Trimming removed 3 bases at V and 11 bases at J, with 12 bases between. The CDR3 is made up of 12 amino acids. In DNA, the CDR3 is TGTGCCAGCTCACCTATCACGGAAGAGCAGTATTTT. It yields the protein CASSPITEEQYF.

This clonotype was seen at least ten times. The chain carries TRBV5-1 and TRBJ2-3; TRBD2 agrees at 9 bases. Germline V lookup: CDR1 SGHRS, CDR2 YFSETQ. Trimming removed 6 bases from V and 2 bases from J; junction bases left unmatched: 4. The CDR3 is made up of 14 amino acids. The CDR3 spells CASTLAGNTDTQYF. The CDR3 DNA sequence: TGCGCCAGCACCCTAGCGGGAAACACAGATACGCAGTATTTT. The variable domain in full, with the rest retrieved from reference TRBV5-1 and TRBJ2-3, is KAGVTQTPRYLIKTRGQQVTLSCSPISGHRSVSWYQQTPGQGLQFLFEYFSETQRNKGNFPGRFSGRQFSNSRSEMNVSTLELGDSALYLCASTLAGNTDTQYFGPGTRLTVL.

This clonotype turned up a few times. The rearrangement joins TRBV6-5 to TRBJ2-6, with D maybe TRBD1 (6 bases). Germline CDR1 MNHEY, CDR2 SVGAGI. V was clipped by 4 bases and J by 0 bases, with 13 bases between them. This CDR3 spans 17 amino acids. CDR3 amino acids: CASSLAGAPSGANVLTF. In DNA, the CDR3 is TGTGCCAGCAGTTTGGCAGGGGCCCCCTCTGGGGCCAACGTCCTGACTTTC.

This clonotype was detected only a few times. The chain couples TRBV20-1 to TRBJ2-3, with a possible D match to TRBD2 (7 bases). V lost 7 bases to trimming and J lost 2 bases, with 16 bases between them. CDR1 is DFQATT, CDR2 SNEGSKA, per germline (reference sequence). CDR3 length: 14 amino acids. CDR3 in DNA: TGCAGTGTTCGGGGGGCCCCCCCCACAGATACGCAGTATTTT. Amino acids: CSVRGAPPTDTQYF.

This clonotype was detected a few times. This rearrangement joins TRBV29-1 to TRBJ2-7; 9 nucleotides line up with TRBD2. CDR3 length: 15 amino acids. CDR1 is SQVTM and CDR2 is ANQGSEA in the germline V gene. The V gene end was trimmed by 6 bases and the J gene end by 0 bases; junction bases not matched to a gene: 9. In DNA, the CDR3 is TGCAGCGTCCGAGGGGGTAGCGGGAGCTCCTACGAGCAGTACTTC. The encoded protein is CSVRGGSGSSYEQYF.

This clonotype was detected a few times. V usage is TRBV29-1 and J usage is TRBJ1-4; no firm D call. CDR1 SQVTM and CDR2 ANQGSEA come from the germline V gene. V was cut by 4 bases and J by 3 bases, with 6 bases left in between. The length of the CDR3 is 12 residues. In nucleotides, the CDR3 is TGCAGCGTTGGACGGCCTAATGAAAAACTGTTTTTT. Protein sequence: CSVGRPNEKLFF.

This clonotype turned up a few times. The rearrangement uses TRBV5-4 and TRBJ2-7; perhaps TRBD1 as D (6 bases). This CDR3 comprises 13 residues. V lost 5 bases and J 3 bases, leaving 12 bases between the germline ends. Per germline, CDR1 SGHNT and CDR2 YYREEE (reference sequence). Here the CDR3 reads CASSRDTIYEQYF. Written as DNA, the CDR3 is TGTGCCAGCAGTAGGGACACCATCTACGAGCAGTACTTC. The variable domain in full, completed from reference TRBV5-4 and TRBJ2-7, reads ETGVTQSPTHLIKTRGQQVTLRCSSQSGHNTVSWYQQALGQGPQFIFQYYREEENGRGNFPPRFSGLQFPNYSSELNVNALELDDSALYLCASSRDTIYEQYFGPGTRLTVT.

This clonotype was seen only a few times. At one end, the junction sequence differs from germline, possibly due to a read error. The rearrangement joins TRBV7-9 to TRBJ2-1, with a tentative D call TRBD2 (6 bases). CDR3 length: 13 residues. The germline V gene has CDR1 SEHNR and CDR2 FQNEAQ (reference sequence). Written as DNA, the CDR3 is TGTGCCAGCAGCTTGCCCGGAGGGTCCCGTAGGCTCTTC. Its translation is CASSLPGGSRRLF.

This clonotype occurred a few times. The chain is built from TRBV21-1 and TRBJ1-1; TRBD1 reflects the table's D call only, with no check against the DNA. TRBV21-1 is labeled a pseudogene. This CDR3 comprises 16 residues. The CDR3 nucleotides read TGTGCCAGCAGTGAAAGGCCCCGACAGGTTCAATCTGAAGCTTTCTTT. Protein sequence: CASSERPRQVQSEAFF.

The V gene is TRBV9, the J gene TRBJ1-6; a weak D match, TRBD1 (5 bases). The germline gives CDR1 SGDLS, CDR2 YYNGEE. The CDR3 has 14 residues. V lost 2 bases and J 5 bases, leaving 8 bases between the germline ends. The DNA of the CDR3 is TGTGCCAGCAGCGTGCGGGGGAATAATTCACCCCTCCACTTT. Protein: CASSVRGNNSPLHF.

CDR3 residues: CASSPGPSGVYEQYF. As DNA, the CDR3 is TGCGCCAGCAGCCCGGGCCCTAGCGGGGTCTACGAGCAGTACTTC. This sequence joins TRBV5-1 and TRBJ2-7; TRBD2 matches at 9 bases. The CDR3 has 15 residues. The trim removed 4 bases at V and 3 bases at J, leaving 8 bases unmatched. The germline V gene has CDR1 SGHRS and CDR2 YFSETQ.